These T cell receptor beta chains were read from a single sample in a study of cytomegalovirus exposure and HLA in healthy donors. Assay used: immunoSEQ multiplex PCR; TCRdb lists only in-frame clones, some missing. The table records about 86,000 clones, 75% to 85% of them present only once. Sequenced material: PBMCs. These receptors all come from a woman aged 40 to 50 in good health and CMV-seropositive. Both conserved end residues are part of each CDR3. Each record gives: D gene, clone size, J gene, V gene, CDR3 DNA, CDR3 protein. The D gene is left open where the match is weak. Clone sizes are given selectively: once, few, many, or a class where the clone is expanded.

>-|-|TRBJ1-4|TRBV7-8
TGTGCCAGCAATTCTGGGACTTCCGAACTCGGAAAACTGTTTTTT
CASNSGTSELGKLFF
>-|few|TRBJ2-7|TRBV19
TGTGCCAGTAGCCTCGACTACTCCTACTCCTACGAGCAGTACTTC
CASSLDYSYSYEQYF
>-|few|TRBJ1-1|TRBV28
TGTGCCAGCAGACCGATCCCCCGGACGGGAAACACTGAAGCTTTCTTT
CASRPIPRTGNTEAFF
>-|-|TRBJ2-1|TRBV6-1
TGTGCCAGCAGCGATAGTAATGAGCAGTTCTTC
CASSDSNEQFF
>-|-|TRBJ2-7|TRBV7-9
TGTGCCAGCAGCTTTCTAGGCTCCTACGAGCAGTACTTC
CASSFLGSYEQYF
>-|-|TRBJ2-5|TRBV4-2
TGTGCCAGCAGCCAGCATACAGGGCCAGAGACCCAGTACTTC
CASSQHTGPETQYF
>TRBD2|-|TRBJ2-7|TRBV30
TGTGCCTGGATTGTAAACAAGCCGGGGGCTAGCGGGAGAAACTACGAGCAGTACTTC
CAWIVNKPGASGRNYEQYF
>-|-|TRBJ1-5|TRBV4-1
TGCGCCAGCAGCCAGGACCAGGGGACCTATCAGCCCCAGCATTTT
CASSQDQGTYQPQHF
>-|-|TRBJ1-2|TRBV23-1
TGCGCCAGCAGTCCCTACGCGTTCAAGGGAGGTGGCTACACCTTC
CASSPYAFKGGGYTF
>-|-|TRBJ1-6|TRBV30
TGTGCCTGGGCCCGATCTGAGTCACCCCTCCACTTT
CAWARSESPLHF
>-|-|TRBJ2-5|TRBV5-1
TGCGCCAGCAGCTCGGTCCCCTCAGAGACCCAGTACTTC
CASSSVPSETQYF
>-|few|TRBJ1-1|TRBV29-1
TGCAGCGCCGAGCCCCCATCTAGGAACACTGAAGCTTTCTTT
CSAEPPSRNTEAFF
>TRBD1|few|TRBJ1-5|TRBV19
TGTGCCAGTAGTCCGGGACAGGCCACTAATCAGCCCCAGCATTTT
CASSPGQATNQPQHF
>-|-|TRBJ1-1|TRBV7-2
TGTGCCAGCAGCCCTGGGGCCGTAAACACTGAAGCTTTCTTT
CASSPGAVNTEAFF
>-|-|TRBJ2-7|TRBV10-3
TGTGCCATCAGTGAGTCAGGGGGGGATGACGAGCAGTACTTC
CAISESGGDDEQYF
>TRBD2|-|TRBJ2-1|TRBV7-3
TGTGCCAGCAGCTCAGGGACTAGCGGGGTGCACAATGAGCAGTTCTTC
CASSSGTSGVHNEQFF
>-|-|TRBJ2-7|TRBV7-2
TGTGCCAGCATCTCTGAGGCAGGGCTTTACGAGCAGTACTTC
CASISEAGLYEQYF
>TRBD1|-|TRBJ1-1|TRBV6-6
TGTGCCAGCAGCACGGACAGGCTGAACACTGAAGCTTTCTTT
CASSTDRLNTEAFF
>-|once|TRBJ1-2|TRBV2
TGTGCCAGCAGTAGACAGGAAAGGGGTGGCTACACCTTC
CASSRQERGGYTF
>-|-|TRBJ1-5|TRBV7-3
TGTGCCAGCAGCCCCCAGGGAGGGCAGCCCCAGCATTTT
CASSPQGGQPQHF
>TRBD1|-|TRBJ2-7|TRBV11-2
TGTGCCAGCAGCTTCGGGGACAGTTGGGCCTACGAGCAGTACTTC
CASSFGDSWAYEQYF
>-|-|TRBJ1-3|TRBV2
TGTGTGACCGGGGGTCACGGAAACACCATATATTTT
CVTGGHGNTIYF
>-|-|TRBJ1-5|TRBV5-1
TGCGCCAGCAGCTTAACACCCGACAGAAATCAGCCCCAGCATTTT
CASSLTPDRNQPQHF